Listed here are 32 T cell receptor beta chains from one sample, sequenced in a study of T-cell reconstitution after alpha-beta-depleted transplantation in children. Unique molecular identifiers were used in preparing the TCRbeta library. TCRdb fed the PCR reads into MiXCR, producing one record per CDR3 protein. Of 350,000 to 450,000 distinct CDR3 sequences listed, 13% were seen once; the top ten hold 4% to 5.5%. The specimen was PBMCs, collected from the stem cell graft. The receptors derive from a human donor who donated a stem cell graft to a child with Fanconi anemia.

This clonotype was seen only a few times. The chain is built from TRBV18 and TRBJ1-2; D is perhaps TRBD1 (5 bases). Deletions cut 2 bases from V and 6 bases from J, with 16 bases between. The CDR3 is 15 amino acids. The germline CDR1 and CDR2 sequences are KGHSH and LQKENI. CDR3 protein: CASSPEIRGRDGYTF. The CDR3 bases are TGTGCCAGCTCACCAGAGATCCGCGGCAGGGATGGCTACACCTTC.

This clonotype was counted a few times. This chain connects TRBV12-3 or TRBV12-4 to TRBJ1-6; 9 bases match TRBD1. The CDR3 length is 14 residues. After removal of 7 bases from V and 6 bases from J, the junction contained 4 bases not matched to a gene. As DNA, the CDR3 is TGTGCCAGCAAACCGGGACAGGGTAATTCACCCCTCCACTTT. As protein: CASKPGQGNSPLHF.

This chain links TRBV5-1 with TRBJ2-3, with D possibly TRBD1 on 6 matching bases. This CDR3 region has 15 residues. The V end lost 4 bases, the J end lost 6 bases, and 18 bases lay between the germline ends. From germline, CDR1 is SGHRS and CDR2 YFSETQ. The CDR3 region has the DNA TGCGCCAGCAGCGACCAGGGGCCCTCTGGGGATACGCAGTATTTT. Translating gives CASSDQGPSGDTQYF.

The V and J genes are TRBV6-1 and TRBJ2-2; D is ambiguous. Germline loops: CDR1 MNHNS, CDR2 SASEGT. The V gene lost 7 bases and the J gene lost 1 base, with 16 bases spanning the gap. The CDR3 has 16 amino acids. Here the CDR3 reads CASTRWVQQNTGELFF. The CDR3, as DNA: TGTGCCAGCACCCGGTGGGTACAGCAGAACACCGGGGAGCTGTTTTTT.

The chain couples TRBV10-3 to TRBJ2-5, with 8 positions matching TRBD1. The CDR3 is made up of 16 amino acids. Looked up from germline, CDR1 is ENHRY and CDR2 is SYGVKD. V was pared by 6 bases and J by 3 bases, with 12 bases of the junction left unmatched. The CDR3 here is CAISQGAAGGKETQYF. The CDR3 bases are TGTGCCATCAGCCAGGGGGCGGCTGGGGGGAAAGAGACCCAGTACTTC.

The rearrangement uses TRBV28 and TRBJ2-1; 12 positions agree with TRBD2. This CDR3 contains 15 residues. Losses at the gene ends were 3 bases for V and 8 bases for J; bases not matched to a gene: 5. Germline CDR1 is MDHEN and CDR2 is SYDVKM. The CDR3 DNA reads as TGTGCCAGCAGTTTTCCTAGCGGGGGGGCCTATGAGCAGTTCTTC. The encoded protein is CASSFPSGGAYEQFF.

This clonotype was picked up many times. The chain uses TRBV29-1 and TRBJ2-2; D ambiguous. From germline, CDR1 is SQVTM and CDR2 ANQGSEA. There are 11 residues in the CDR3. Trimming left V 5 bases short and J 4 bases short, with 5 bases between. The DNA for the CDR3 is TGCAGCGTTTATCTCACCGGGGAGCTGTTTTTT. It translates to CSVYLTGELFF.

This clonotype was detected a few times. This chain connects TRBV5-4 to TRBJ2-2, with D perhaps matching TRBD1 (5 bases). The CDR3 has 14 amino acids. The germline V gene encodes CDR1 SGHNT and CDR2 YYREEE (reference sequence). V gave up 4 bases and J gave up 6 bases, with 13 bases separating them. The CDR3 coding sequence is TGTGCCAGCAGCCAAAAGGGGATGGCCGGGGAGCTGTTTTTT. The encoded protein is CASSQKGMAGELFF.

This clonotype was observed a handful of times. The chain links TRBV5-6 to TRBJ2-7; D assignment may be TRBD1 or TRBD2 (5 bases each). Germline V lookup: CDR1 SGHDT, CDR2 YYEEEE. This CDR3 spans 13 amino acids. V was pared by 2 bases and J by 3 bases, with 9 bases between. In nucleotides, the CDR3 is TGTGCCAGCAGCTTCGGGACGGACTACGAGCAGTACTTC. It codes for CASSFGTDYEQYF.

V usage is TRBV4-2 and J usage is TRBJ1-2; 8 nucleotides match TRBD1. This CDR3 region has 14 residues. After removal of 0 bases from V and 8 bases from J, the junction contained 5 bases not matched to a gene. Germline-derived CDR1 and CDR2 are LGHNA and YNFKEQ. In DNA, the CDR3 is TGTGCCAGCAGCCAAGATCAGGGGGCGCGGGGCTACACCTTC. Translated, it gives CASSQDQGARGYTF.

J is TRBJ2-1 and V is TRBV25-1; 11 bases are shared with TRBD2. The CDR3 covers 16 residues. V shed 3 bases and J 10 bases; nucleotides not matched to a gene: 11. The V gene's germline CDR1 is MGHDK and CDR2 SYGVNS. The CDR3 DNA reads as TGTGCCAGCAGTGATACAATAGCGGGGGGGTCTGGGGAGCAGTTCTTC. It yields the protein CASSDTIAGGSGEQFF.

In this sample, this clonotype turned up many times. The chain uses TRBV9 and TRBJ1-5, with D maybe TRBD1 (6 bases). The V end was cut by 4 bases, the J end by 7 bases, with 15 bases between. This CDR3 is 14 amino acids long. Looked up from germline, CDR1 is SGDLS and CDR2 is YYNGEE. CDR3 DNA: TGTGCCAGCAGCCCGGGCGGGGGGCAACAGCCCCAGCATTTT. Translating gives CASSPGGGQQPQHF.

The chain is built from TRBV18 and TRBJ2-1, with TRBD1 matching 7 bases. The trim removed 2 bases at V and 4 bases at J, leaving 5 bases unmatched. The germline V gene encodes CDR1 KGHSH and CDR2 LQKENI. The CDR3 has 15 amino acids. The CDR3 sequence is CASSPWDSAYNEQFF. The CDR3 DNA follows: TGTGCCAGCTCACCATGGGACAGTGCTTACAATGAGCAGTTCTTC. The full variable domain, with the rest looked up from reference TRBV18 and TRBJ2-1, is NAGVMQNPRHLVRRRGQEARLRCSPMKGHSHVYWYRQLPEEGLKFMVYLQKENIIDESGMPKERFSAEFPKEGPSILRIQQVVRGDSAAYFCASSPWDSAYNEQFFGPGTRLTVL.

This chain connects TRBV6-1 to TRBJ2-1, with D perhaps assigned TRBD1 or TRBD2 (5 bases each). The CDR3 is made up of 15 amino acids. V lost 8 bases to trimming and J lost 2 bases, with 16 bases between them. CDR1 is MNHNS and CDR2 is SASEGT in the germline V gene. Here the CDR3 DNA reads TGTGCCAGCCGGGGAGACAGTTACACCTACAATGAGCAGTTCTTC. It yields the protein CASRGDSYTYNEQFF.

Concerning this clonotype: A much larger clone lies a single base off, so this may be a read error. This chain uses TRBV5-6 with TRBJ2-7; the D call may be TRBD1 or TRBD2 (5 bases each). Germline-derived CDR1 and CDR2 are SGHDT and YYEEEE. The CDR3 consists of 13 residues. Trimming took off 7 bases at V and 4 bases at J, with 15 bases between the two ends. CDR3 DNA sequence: TGTGCCAGCGGCTCGGGACCGGTTTACGAGCAGTACTTC. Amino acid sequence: CASGSGPVYEQYF.

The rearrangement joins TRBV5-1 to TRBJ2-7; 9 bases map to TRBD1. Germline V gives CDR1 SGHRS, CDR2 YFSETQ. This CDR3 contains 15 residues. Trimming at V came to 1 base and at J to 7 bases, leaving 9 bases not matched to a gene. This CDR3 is CASSLSRTGVDEQYF. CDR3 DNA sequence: TGCGCCAGCAGCTTGTCCAGGACAGGGGTGGATGAGCAGTACTTC.

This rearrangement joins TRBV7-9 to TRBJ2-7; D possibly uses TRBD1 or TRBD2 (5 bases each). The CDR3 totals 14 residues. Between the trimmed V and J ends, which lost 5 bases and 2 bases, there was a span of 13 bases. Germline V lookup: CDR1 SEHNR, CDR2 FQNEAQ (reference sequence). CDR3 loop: CASSPPRGTYEQYF. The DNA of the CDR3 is TGTGCCAGCAGCCCACCCCGGGGCACCTACGAGCAGTACTTC.

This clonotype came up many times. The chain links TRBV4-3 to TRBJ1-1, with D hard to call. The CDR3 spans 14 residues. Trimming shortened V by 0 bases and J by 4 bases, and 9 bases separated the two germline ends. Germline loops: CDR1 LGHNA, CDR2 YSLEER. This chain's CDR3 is CASSQDNRPTEAFF. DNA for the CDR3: TGCGCCAGCAGCCAAGATAACAGACCCACTGAAGCTTTCTTT.

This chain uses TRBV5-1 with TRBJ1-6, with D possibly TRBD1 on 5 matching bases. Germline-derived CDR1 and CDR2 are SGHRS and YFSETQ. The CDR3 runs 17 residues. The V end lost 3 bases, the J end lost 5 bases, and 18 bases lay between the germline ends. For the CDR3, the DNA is TGCGCCAGCAGCTGGCGGGGGTCCACCGGGGATAATTCACCCCTCCACTTT. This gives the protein CASSWRGSTGDNSPLHF.

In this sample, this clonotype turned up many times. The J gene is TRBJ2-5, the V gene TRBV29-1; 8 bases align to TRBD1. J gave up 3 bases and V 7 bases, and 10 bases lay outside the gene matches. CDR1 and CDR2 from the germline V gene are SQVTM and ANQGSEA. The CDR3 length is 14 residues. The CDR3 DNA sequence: TGCAGCGGAAGGAGGGGGACAGGCAAAGAGACCCAGTACTTC. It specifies CSGRRGTGKETQYF. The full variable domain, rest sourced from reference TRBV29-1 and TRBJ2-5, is SAVISQKPSRDICQRGTSLTIQCQVDSQVTMMFWYRQQPGQSLTLIATANQGSEATYESGFVIDKFPISRPNLTFSTLTVSNMSPEDSSIYLCSGRRGTGKETQYFGPGTRLLVL.

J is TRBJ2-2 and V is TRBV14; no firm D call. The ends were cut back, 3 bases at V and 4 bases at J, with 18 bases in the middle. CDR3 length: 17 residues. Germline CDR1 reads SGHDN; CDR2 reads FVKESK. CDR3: CASSHRRPSFGTGELFF. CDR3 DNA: TGTGCCAGCAGCCACAGGAGACCTAGTTTTGGCACCGGGGAGCTGTTTTTT.

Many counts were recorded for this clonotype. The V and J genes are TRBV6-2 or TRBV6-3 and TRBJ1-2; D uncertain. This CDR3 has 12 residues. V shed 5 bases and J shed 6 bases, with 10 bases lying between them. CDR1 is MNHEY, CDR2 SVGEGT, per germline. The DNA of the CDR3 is TGTGCCAGCAGTCGAGGTTTTGATGGCTACACCTTC. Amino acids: CASSRGFDGYTF.

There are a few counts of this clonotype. The CDR3 DNA reads as TGTGCCAGCAGTTTAGTCGGGGGGCCCCCCGGGGAGCTGTTTTTT. It is translated as CASSLVGGPPGELFF. The rearrangement links TRBV12-3 or TRBV12-4 to TRBJ2-2; D possibly corresponds to TRBD2 (7 bases). The CDR3 has 15 residues. Trimming cost V 1 base and J 6 bases, with 12 bases left between them.

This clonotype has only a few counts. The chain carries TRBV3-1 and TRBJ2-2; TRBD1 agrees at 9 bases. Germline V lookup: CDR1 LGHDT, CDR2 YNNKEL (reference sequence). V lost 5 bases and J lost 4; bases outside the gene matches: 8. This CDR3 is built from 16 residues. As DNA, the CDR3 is TGTGCCAGCAGCGAACTTCGGACAGGGGTCACCGGGGAGCTGTTTTTT. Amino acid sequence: CASSELRTGVTGELFF. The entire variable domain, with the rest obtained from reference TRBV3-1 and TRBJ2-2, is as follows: DTAVSQTPKYLVTQMGNDKSIKCEQNLGHDTMYWYKQDSKKFLKIMFSYNNKELIINETVPNRFSPKSPDKAHLNLHINSLELGDSAVYFCASSELRTGVTGELFFGEGSRLTVL.

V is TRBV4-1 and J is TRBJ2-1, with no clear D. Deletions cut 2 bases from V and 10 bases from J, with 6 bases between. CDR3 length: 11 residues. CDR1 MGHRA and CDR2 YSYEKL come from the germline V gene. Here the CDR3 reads CASSQTTEQFF. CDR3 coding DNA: TGCGCCAGCAGCCAAACTACAGAGCAGTTCTTC.

The CDR3 sequence: CASSEDQETQYF. In nucleotides, the CDR3 is TGTGCCAGCAGTGAAGACCAAGAGACCCAGTACTTC. This sequence joins TRBV2 and TRBJ2-5; no firm D call. Germline CDR1 SNHLY, CDR2 FYNNEI. The CDR3 length is 12 residues. V lost 1 base, J lost 0 bases, and 0 bases lay in between.

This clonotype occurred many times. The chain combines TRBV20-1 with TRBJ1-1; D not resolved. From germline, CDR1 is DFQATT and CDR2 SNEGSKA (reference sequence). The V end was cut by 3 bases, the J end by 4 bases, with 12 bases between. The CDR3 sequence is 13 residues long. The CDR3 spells CSASRAYGTEAFF. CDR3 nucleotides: TGCAGTGCTAGTCGGGCCTATGGCACTGAAGCTTTCTTT.

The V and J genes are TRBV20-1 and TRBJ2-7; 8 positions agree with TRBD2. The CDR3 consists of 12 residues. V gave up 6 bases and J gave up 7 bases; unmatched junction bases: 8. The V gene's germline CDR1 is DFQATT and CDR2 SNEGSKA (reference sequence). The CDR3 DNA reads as TGCAGTGCGACTAGCGCAGGTGGGGAGCAGTACGTC. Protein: CSATSAGGEQYV.

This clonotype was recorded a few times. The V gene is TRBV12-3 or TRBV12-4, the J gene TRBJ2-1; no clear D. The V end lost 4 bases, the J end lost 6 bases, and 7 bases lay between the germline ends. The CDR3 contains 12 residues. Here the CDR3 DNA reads TGTGCCAGCAGTTCGGATATCAATGAGCAGTTCTTC. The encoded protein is CASSSDINEQFF.

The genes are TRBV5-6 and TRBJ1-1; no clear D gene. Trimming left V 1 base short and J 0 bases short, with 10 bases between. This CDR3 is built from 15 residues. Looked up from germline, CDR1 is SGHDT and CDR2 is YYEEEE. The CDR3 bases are TGTGCCAGCAGCTTGATTAACAGCGTGAACACTGAAGCTTTCTTT. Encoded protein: CASSLINSVNTEAFF.

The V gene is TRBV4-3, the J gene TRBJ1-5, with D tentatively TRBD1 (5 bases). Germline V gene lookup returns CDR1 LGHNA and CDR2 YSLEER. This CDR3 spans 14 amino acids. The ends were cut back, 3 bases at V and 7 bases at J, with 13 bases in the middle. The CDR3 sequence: CASSQGEGKQPQHF. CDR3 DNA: TGCGCCAGCAGCCAGGGGGAAGGAAAACAGCCCCAGCATTTT.

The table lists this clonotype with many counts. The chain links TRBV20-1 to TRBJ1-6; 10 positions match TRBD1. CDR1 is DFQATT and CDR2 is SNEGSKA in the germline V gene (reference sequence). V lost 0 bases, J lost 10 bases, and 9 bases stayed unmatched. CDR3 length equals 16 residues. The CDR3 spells CSARDQRTGGSSPLHF. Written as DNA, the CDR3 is TGCAGTGCTAGAGATCAGAGGACAGGGGGATCCTCACCCCTCCACTTT.